This is a list of T cell receptor beta chains from one sample in a study of CD8+CD57+ T cells in acquired aplastic anemia. TCRdb redid the calling of the reads with MiXCR, one entry per CDR3 protein. Altogether roughly 500,000 distinct CDR3 sequences are present, about a third being singletons, with the ten largest covering less than 0.85%. The material sequenced was sorted CD4+, CD8+, or CD8+CD57+ T cells (not recorded which) from PBMCs. The receptors shown here come from a human donor with aplastic anemia. Both conserved end residues are part of each CDR3. Fields, in order: CDR3 protein, CDR3 DNA, CDR3 length, clone size, V gene, J gene, D gene. The D gene is left open where the match is weak. Size values are once, few and many counts, or a class for expanded clones, and some rows have none.

CDR3aa: CASSLQGREAFF
CDR3nt: TGTGCCAGCAGCTTACAGGGAAGGGAAGCTTTCTTT
len: 12
abundance: NA
v_gene: TRBV7-2
j_gene: TRBJ1-1
d_gene: NA

CDR3aa: CASSDPPGRRNSPLHF
CDR3nt: TGTGCCAGTAGTGACCCGCCGGGACGAAGAAATTCACCCCTCCACTTT
len: 16
abundance: many
v_gene: TRBV19
j_gene: TRBJ1-6
d_gene: NA

CDR3aa: CASSEFTYEQYF
CDR3nt: TGTGCCAGCAGTGAATTCACCTACGAGCAGTACTTC
len: 12
abundance: few
v_gene: TRBV6-1
j_gene: TRBJ2-7
d_gene: NA

CDR3aa: CASSLGTGRSQKLFF
CDR3nt: TGTGCCAGCAGCTTAGGGACAGGGCGGTCACAAAAACTGTTTTTT
len: 15
abundance: few
v_gene: TRBV7-9
j_gene: TRBJ1-4
d_gene: TRBD1

CDR3aa: CSAREPEGLGTGELFF
CDR3nt: TGCAGTGCTAGAGAGCCTGAGGGGCTGGGCACCGGGGAGCTGTTTTTT
len: 16
abundance: NA
v_gene: TRBV20-1
j_gene: TRBJ2-2
d_gene: NA

CDR3aa: CASSETAWGGYTF
CDR3nt: TGTGCCAGCAGTGAGACAGCGTGGGGTGGCTACACCTTC
len: 13
abundance: many
v_gene: TRBV6-1
j_gene: TRBJ1-2
d_gene: NA

CDR3aa: CASSDFTGLRNEQYF
CDR3nt: TGTGCCAGCAGCGACTTTACAGGGTTGAGGAACGAGCAGTACTTC
len: 15
abundance: NA
v_gene: TRBV25-1
j_gene: TRBJ2-7
d_gene: NA

CDR3aa: CASSLHRVDTQYF
CDR3nt: TGTGCCAGCAGCTTACACAGGGTAGATACGCAGTATTTT
len: 13
abundance: once
v_gene: TRBV7-3
j_gene: TRBJ2-3
d_gene: NA

CDR3aa: CAWSSGDAYEQYF
CDR3nt: TGTGCCTGGAGTTCAGGGGACGCCTACGAGCAGTACTTC
len: 13
abundance: NA
v_gene: TRBV30
j_gene: TRBJ2-7
d_gene: NA

CDR3aa: CSAKGQGRISNQPQHF
CDR3nt: TGCAGTGCAAAAGGACAGGGGAGGATTAGCAATCAGCCCCAGCATTTT
len: 16
abundance: NA
v_gene: TRBV20-1
j_gene: TRBJ1-5
d_gene: TRBD1

CDR3aa: CATSRLKGQGAFF
CDR3nt: TGTGCCACCAGCAGACTCAAAGGACAGGGAGCTTTCTTT
len: 13
abundance: many
v_gene: TRBV15
j_gene: TRBJ1-1
d_gene: TRBD1

CDR3aa: CASSQVSRTSSYEQYF
CDR3nt: TGTGCCAGCAGCCAAGTCAGTCGGACCAGCTCCTACGAGCAGTACTTC
len: 16
abundance: few
v_gene: TRBV4-2
j_gene: TRBJ2-7
d_gene: NA

CDR3aa: CASSSRPSSTDTQYF
CDR3nt: TGCGCCAGCAGTTCTAGGCCGTCTAGCACAGATACGCAGTATTTT
len: 15
abundance: few
v_gene: TRBV5-1
j_gene: TRBJ2-3
d_gene: NA

CDR3aa: CASNLGNTEAFF
CDR3nt: TGCGCCAGCAACTTAGGGAACACTGAAGCTTTCTTT
len: 12
abundance: NA
v_gene: TRBV5-1
j_gene: TRBJ1-1
d_gene: NA

CDR3aa: CASSVVSGGNTEAFF
CDR3nt: TGTGCCAGCAGCGTAGTTTCCGGGGGAAATACTGAAGCTTTCTTT
len: 15
abundance: few
v_gene: TRBV9
j_gene: TRBJ1-1
d_gene: NA

CDR3aa: CSARDLREAYTQYF
CDR3nt: TGCAGTGCTAGAGATTTACGGGAGGCCTATACGCAGTATTTT
len: 14
abundance: few
v_gene: TRBV20-1
j_gene: TRBJ2-3
d_gene: TRBD2

CDR3aa: CASSFRGGNYGYTF
CDR3nt: TGTGCCAGCAGTTTCAGGGGCGGTAACTATGGCTACACCTTC
len: 14
abundance: NA
v_gene: TRBV28
j_gene: TRBJ1-2
d_gene: NA

CDR3aa: CASRSSGLPWEQYF
CDR3nt: TGTGCCAGCAGATCTTCTGGACTACCTTGGGAGCAGTACTTC
len: 14
abundance: few
v_gene: TRBV28
j_gene: TRBJ2-7
d_gene: NA

CDR3aa: CASSWGLAGPQETQYF
CDR3nt: TGTGCCAGCAGTTGGGGACTAGCGGGGCCACAAGAGACCCAGTACTTC
len: 16
abundance: NA
v_gene: TRBV6-2/TRBV6-3
j_gene: TRBJ2-5
d_gene: TRBD2

CDR3aa: CASGTIPINQPQHF
CDR3nt: TGTGCCAGTGGGACAATACCGATCAATCAGCCCCAGCATTTT
len: 14
abundance: few
v_gene: TRBV28
j_gene: TRBJ1-5
d_gene: NA

CDR3aa: CATSRDQSNQPQHF
CDR3nt: TGTGCCACCAGCAGAGATCAAAGCAATCAGCCCCAGCATTTT
len: 14
abundance: many
v_gene: TRBV15
j_gene: TRBJ1-5
d_gene: NA

CDR3aa: CASSPEGGPTYGEQYF
CDR3nt: TGTGCCAGCTCACCAGAAGGGGGCCCGACTTACGGGGAGCAGTACTTC
len: 16
abundance: NA
v_gene: TRBV25-1
j_gene: TRBJ2-7
d_gene: TRBD1

CDR3aa: CSALTSGTSYEQYF
CDR3nt: TGCAGTGCCCTAACTAGCGGGACTTCCTACGAGCAGTACTTC
len: 14
abundance: many
v_gene: TRBV20-1
j_gene: TRBJ2-7
d_gene: TRBD2

CDR3aa: CASGRTGRETQYF
CDR3nt: TGTGCCAGTGGACGGACAGGGCGAGAGACCCAGTACTTC
len: 13
abundance: many
v_gene: TRBV19
j_gene: TRBJ2-5
d_gene: TRBD1

CDR3aa: CAWSGDGADLHF
CDR3nt: TGTGCCTGGAGTGGAGACGGCGCGGACCTCCACTTT
len: 12
abundance: NA
v_gene: TRBV30
j_gene: TRBJ1-6
d_gene: NA

CDR3aa: CSAGGGRNEQFF
CDR3nt: TGCAGCGCCGGTGGCGGGAGGAATGAGCAGTTCTTC
len: 12
abundance: NA
v_gene: TRBV29-1
j_gene: TRBJ2-1
d_gene: TRBD2

CDR3aa: CASRRQGASGYTF
CDR3nt: TGTGCCAGCAGGAGACAGGGGGCGAGTGGCTACACCTTC
len: 13
abundance: NA
v_gene: TRBV6-1
j_gene: TRBJ1-2
d_gene: TRBD1

CDR3aa: CASSPDRVLYGYTF
CDR3nt: TGTGCCAGCAGCCCAGACAGGGTGCTCTATGGCTACACCTTC
len: 14
abundance: many
v_gene: TRBV7-2
j_gene: TRBJ1-2
d_gene: TRBD1

CDR3aa: CASRRSTGEQFF
CDR3nt: TGTGCCAGCAGGCGAAGTACGGGGGAGCAGTTCTTC
len: 12
abundance: NA
v_gene: TRBV12-3/TRBV12-4
j_gene: TRBJ2-1
d_gene: NA

CDR3aa: CATSESNGISPGELFF
CDR3nt: TGTGCCACCAGTGAATCTAACGGTATTAGTCCCGGGGAGCTGTTTTTT
len: 16
abundance: NA
v_gene: TRBV24-1
j_gene: TRBJ2-2
d_gene: NA

CDR3aa: CASSLSVSGANVLTF
CDR3nt: TGCGCCAGCAGCTTGAGCGTCTCTGGGGCCAACGTCCTGACTTTC
len: 15
abundance: few
v_gene: TRBV5-1
j_gene: TRBJ2-6
d_gene: NA

CDR3aa: CASSQDPLYTTGYTF
CDR3nt: TGTGCCAGCAGCCAAGATCCGCTGTATACTACTGGCTACACCTTC
len: 15
abundance: few
v_gene: TRBV3-1
j_gene: TRBJ1-2
d_gene: NA

CDR3aa: CASSHSDRMETEAFF
CDR3nt: TGTGCCAGCAGCCATTCTGACAGAATGGAGACTGAAGCTTTCTTT
len: 15
abundance: NA
v_gene: TRBV3-1
j_gene: TRBJ1-1
d_gene: NA

CDR3aa: CASSLEVGGPYEQYF
CDR3nt: TGTGCCAGCAGCTTAGAGGTGGGGGGGCCCTACGAGCAGTACTTC
len: 15
abundance: many
v_gene: TRBV11-2
j_gene: TRBJ2-7
d_gene: NA

CDR3aa: CASSLFPSGVQETQYF
CDR3nt: TGTGCCAGCAGCTTGTTTCCTAGCGGGGTTCAAGAGACCCAGTACTTC
len: 16
abundance: NA
v_gene: TRBV5-6
j_gene: TRBJ2-5
d_gene: TRBD2

CDR3aa: CAISVSSYNEQFF
CDR3nt: TGTGCCATCAGTGTAAGCTCCTACAATGAGCAGTTCTTC
len: 13
abundance: many
v_gene: TRBV10-3
j_gene: TRBJ2-1
d_gene: NA

CDR3aa: CASSQEGQGAGNQPQHF
CDR3nt: TGTGCCAGCAGCCAAGAAGGACAGGGGGCGGGGAATCAGCCCCAGCATTTT
len: 17
abundance: few
v_gene: TRBV4-2
j_gene: TRBJ1-5
d_gene: TRBD1